The text below deals with one T cell receptor (beta chain). The antigen is not known. V shed 5 bases, J shed 2 bases, and the junction held 4 bases outside the gene matches. The CDR3 runs to 14 residues. Looked up from germline, CDR1 is SGHRS and CDR2 is YFSETQ. This entry comes from a study of OX40 agonist ivuxolimab in advanced cancers. For the study at large: Hepatocellular carcinoma, melanoma, renal cell or head and neck cancer occurred in dose-escalation patients. Averaging about 60 years in age, with a range of about 23 to 79, the cohort was 82.7% male.

Data came from immunoSEQ multiplex PCR; TCRdb stores just in-frame clones and leaves some out. In the table there are approximately 100,000 clones, about 87% of which are singletons. Findings and limits, study-wide: Relative to CD4+, CD8+ T cells held more expanded clones on average.

This specimen consisted of CD4+ or CD8+ T cells sorted from blood, obtained in a trial of the OX40 agonist ivuxolimab. The chain employs TRBV5-1 and TRBJ1-5; 7 bases agree with TRBD1. This receptor was obtained from an adult with an advanced solid tumor such as melanoma, head and neck, liver or kidney cancer. CDR3 sequence: CASSRDSGNQPQHF. In DNA form, the CDR3 reads TGCGCCAGCAGTCGGGACAGTGGCAATCAGCCCCAGCATTTT.